One TCR beta chain is described in this entry. Only in-frame clones appear in the TCRdb table, and some are missing; sequencing was by immunoSEQ multiplex PCR. The repertoire has 150,000 to 200,000 clones, 80% to 90% of them found once; the top ten carry roughly 12%. With V trimmed by 5 bases and J by 4 bases, 10 bases remained unmatched. CDR3 length: 15 residues. In germline, CDR1 is KGHSH, CDR2 LQKENI. These data belong to a study of blood T cell repertoires in COVID-19. Study information: Sites in the United States, Italy and Spain provided acute and convalescent COVID-19 samples.

What was sequenced was peripheral blood. The chain recombines TRBV18 with TRBJ1-2; the match to TRBD1 covers 7 bases. This receptor was obtained from a woman of 80 years or more with COVID-19, enrolled during active disease. CDR3 protein: CASSTVQGSGYGYTF. The CDR3 DNA follows: TGTGCCAGCTCAACTGTACAGGGGTCGGGCTATGGCTACACCTTC.